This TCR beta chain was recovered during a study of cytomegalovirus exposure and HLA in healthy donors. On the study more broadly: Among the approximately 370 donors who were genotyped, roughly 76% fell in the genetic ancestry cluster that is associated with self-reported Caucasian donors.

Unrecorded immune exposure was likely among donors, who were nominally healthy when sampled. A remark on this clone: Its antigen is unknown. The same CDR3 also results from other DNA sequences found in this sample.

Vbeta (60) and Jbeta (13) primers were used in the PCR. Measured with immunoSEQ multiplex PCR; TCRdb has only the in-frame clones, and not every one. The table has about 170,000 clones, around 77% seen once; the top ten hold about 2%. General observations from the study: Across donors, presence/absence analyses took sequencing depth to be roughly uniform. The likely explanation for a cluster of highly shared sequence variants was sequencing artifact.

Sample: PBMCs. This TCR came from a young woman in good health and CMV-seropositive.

The CDR3 DNA reads TGTGCCAGCAGCGGGGGCTACAATGAGCAGTTCTTC. Amino acids: CASSGGYNEQFF. J is TRBJ2-1 and V is TRBV6-5, with D maybe TRBD2 (6 bases). CDR3 length: 12 residues. Deletions cut 6 bases from V and 3 bases from J, with 6 bases between. Germline V gene data show CDR1 as MNHEY and CDR2 as SVGAGI.